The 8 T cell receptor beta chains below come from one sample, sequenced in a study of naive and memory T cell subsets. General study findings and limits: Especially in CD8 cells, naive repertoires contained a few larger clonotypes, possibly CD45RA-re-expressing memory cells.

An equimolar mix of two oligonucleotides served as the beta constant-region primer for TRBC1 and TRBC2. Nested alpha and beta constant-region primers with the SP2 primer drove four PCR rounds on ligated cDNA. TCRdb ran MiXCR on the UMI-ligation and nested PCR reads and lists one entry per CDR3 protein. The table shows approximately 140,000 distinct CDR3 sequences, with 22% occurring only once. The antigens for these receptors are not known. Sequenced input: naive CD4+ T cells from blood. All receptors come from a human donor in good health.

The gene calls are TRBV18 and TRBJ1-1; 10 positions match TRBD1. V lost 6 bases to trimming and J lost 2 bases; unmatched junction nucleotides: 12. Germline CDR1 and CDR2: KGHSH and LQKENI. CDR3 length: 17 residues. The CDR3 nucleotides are TGTGCCAGCTCTCCCCCGGGACAGGGGCTTCGCAACACTGAAGCTTTCTTT. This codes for CASSPPGQGLRNTEAFF.

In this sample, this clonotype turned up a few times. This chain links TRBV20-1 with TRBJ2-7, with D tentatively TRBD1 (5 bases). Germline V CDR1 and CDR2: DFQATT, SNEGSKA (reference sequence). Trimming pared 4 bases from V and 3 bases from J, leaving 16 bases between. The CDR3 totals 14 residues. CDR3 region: CSANRRQGIYEQYF. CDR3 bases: TGCAGTGCTAATCGTCGCCAGGGCATCTACGAGCAGTACTTC.

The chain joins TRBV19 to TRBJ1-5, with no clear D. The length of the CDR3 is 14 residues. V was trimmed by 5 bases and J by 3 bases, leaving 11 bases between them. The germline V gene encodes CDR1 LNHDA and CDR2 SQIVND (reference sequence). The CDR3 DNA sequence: TGTGCCAGTAGTCCAATTGGGGTCAATCAGCCCCAGCATTTT. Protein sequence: CASSPIGVNQPQHF.

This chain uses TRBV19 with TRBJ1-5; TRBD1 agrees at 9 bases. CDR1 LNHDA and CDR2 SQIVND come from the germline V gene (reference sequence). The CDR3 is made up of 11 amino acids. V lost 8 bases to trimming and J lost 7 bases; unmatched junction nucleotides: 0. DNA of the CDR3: TGTGCCAGTGGGACAGGGCAGCCCCAGCATTTT. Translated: CASGTGQPQHF.

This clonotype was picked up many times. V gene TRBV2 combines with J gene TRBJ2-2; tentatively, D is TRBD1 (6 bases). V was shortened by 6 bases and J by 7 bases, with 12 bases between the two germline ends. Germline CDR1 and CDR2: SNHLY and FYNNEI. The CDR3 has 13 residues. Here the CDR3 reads CASSLQGGGELFF. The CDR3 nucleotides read TGTGCCAGCAGCCTACAGGGCGGCGGGGAGCTGTTTTTT.

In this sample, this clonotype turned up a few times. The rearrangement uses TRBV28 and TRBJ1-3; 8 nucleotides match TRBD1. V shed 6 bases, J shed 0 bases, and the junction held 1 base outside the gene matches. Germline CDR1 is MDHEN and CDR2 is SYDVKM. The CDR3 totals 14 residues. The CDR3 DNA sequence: TGTGCCAGCAGGACAGGGGTCTCTGGAAACACCATATATTTT. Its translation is CASRTGVSGNTIYF.

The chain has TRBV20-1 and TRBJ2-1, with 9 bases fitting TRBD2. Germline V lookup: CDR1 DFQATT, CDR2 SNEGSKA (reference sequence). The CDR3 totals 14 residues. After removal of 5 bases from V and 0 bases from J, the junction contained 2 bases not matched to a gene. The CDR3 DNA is TGCAGTGCTGTTAGCGGGAGCTCCTACAATGAGCAGTTCTTC. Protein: CSAVSGSSYNEQFF.

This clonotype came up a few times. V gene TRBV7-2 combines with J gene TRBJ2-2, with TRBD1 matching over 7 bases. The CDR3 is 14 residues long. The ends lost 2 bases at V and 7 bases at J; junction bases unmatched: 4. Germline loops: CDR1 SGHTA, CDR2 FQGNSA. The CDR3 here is CASSLRQGVGELFF. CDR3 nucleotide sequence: TGTGCCAGCAGCTTAAGACAGGGAGTCGGGGAGCTGTTTTTT.